This T cell receptor beta chain was captured by sequencing in a study of PD-1 blockade in classical Hodgkin lymphoma. The ends lost 3 bases at V and 6 bases at J; junction bases unmatched: 10. This CDR3 region has 17 residues. CDR1 and CDR2 (germline): KGHSH, LQKENI. Some clones are missing from TCRdb's copy, which holds only in-frame ones; the method was immunoSEQ multiplex PCR. The sample carries roughly 77,000 clones, more than 85% recorded once. Time point here: newly diagnosed, previously untreated cHL patient sample. This sequence was found in a human donor with classical Hodgkin lymphoma. V usage is TRBV18 and J usage is TRBJ2-3; 12 positions match TRBD1. Specimen: peripheral blood mononuclear cells (PBMCs). CDR3 residues: CASSPPGTGGLMDTQYF. As DNA, the CDR3 is TGTGCCAGCTCACCTCCGGGGACAGGGGGCTTGATGGATACGCAGTATTTT.